This T cell receptor beta chain derives from a study of blood T cell repertoires in COVID-19. About the study: Some COVID-19 samples were acute and others convalescent; all came from the United States, Italy and Spain. Sources were T cells, B-cell-depleted T cells, or PBMCs; the material itself was cDNA or gDNA.

Produced via immunoSEQ multiplex PCR; TCRdb's table is partial and in-frame only. The table has about 140,000 clones, 88% seen once. Germline assignment: CDR1 MDHEN and CDR2 SYDVKM. Trimming stripped 5 bases from V and 6 bases from J, with 17 bases between. The CDR3 runs to 15 residues. The gene calls are TRBV28 and TRBJ1-5; D gene uncertain. Sequenced: peripheral blood. The TCR was taken from a man aged 60 to 75 with active or convalescent COVID-19. The CDR3 protein is CASSLPEGMGQPQHF. Here the CDR3 DNA reads TGTGCCAGCAGTCTCCCGGAGGGAATGGGTCAGCCCCAGCATTTT. Full variable domain (missing parts from reference TRBV28 and TRBJ1-5): DVKVTQSSRYLVKRTGEKVFLECVQDMDHENMFWYRQDPGLGLRLIYFSYDVKMKEKGDIPEGYSVSREKKERFSLILESASTNQTSMYLCASSLPEGMGQPQHFGDGTRLSIL.